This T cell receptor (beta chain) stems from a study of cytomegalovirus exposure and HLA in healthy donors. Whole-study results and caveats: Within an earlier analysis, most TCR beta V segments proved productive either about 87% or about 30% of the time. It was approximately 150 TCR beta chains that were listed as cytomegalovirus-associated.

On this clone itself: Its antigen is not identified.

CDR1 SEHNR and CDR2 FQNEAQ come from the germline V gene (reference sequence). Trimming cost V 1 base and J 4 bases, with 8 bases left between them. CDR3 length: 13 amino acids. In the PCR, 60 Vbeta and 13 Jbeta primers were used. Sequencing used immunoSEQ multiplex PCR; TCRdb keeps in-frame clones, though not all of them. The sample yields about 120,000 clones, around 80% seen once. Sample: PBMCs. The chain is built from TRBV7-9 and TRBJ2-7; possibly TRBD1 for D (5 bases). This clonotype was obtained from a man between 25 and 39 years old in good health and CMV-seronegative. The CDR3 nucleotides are TGTGCCAGCAGCTTAGAGGGGTTGTACGAGCAGTACTTC. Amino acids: CASSLEGLYEQYF.